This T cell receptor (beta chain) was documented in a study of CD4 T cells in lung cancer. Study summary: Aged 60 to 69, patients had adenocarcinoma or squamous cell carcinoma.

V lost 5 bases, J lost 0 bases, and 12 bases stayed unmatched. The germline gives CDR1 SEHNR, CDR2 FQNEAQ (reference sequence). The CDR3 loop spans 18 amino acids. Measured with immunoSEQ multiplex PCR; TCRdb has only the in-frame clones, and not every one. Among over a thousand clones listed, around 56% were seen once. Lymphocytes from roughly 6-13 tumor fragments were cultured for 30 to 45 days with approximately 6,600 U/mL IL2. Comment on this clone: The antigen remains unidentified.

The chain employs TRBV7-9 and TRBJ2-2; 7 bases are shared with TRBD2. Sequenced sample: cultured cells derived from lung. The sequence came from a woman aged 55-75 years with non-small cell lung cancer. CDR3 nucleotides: TGTGCCAGCAGCGATTCCGCCTCAGGGACTACGAACACCGGGGAGCTGTTTTTT. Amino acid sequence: CASSDSASGTTNTGELFF.